This T cell receptor beta chain was documented in a study of blood T cell repertoires in COVID-19. The V segment lost 3 bases and the J segment 9 bases; nucleotides outside the gene matches: 7. The CDR3 has 14 residues. Germline V gene lookup returns CDR1 MNHNS and CDR2 SASEGT. It was during active infection that Seattle patients were enrolled and then longitudinally followed. The protocol was immunoSEQ multiplex PCR, while the TCRdb copy is restricted to in-frame clones and leaves out a portion. The data contain approximately 150,000 clones, approximately 90% of them singletons. This clonotype originated in a man aged 18 to 29 with COVID-19, enrolled during active disease. The sample consisted of peripheral blood. This chain joins TRBV6-1 and TRBJ2-1, with TRBD1 identical over 8 bases. The CDR3 loop is CASSENRDRSEQFF. CDR3 bases: TGTGCCAGCAGTGAGAACCGGGACAGGAGTGAGCAGTTCTTC.